This T cell receptor (beta chain) was identified in a study of OX40 agonist ivuxolimab in advanced cancers. Notes on the research overall: Ivuxolimab, which targeted the costimulatory receptor OX40 (CD134), was an agonistic, fully human IgG2 monoclonal antibody. Intravenous ivuxolimab was administered to patients every 2 weeks at six dose levels: 0.01, 0.1, 0.3, 1.5, 3 and 10 mg/kg. Among the approximately 50 dose-escalation patients, roughly 20 had hepatocellular carcinoma, 15 or so melanoma, 9 renal cell carcinoma and 9 head and neck cancer. In the dose-escalation cohort, approximately 82% of patients were male, and the mean age was 60 years with a range of roughly 23 to 90. Patients were allowed to have had prior anti-PD-1, anti-PD-L1 or anti-CTLA-4 therapy, and approximately 40% of the dose-escalation patients had previously received checkpoint inhibitors. Partial responses occurred in three dose-escalation patients: two with cutaneous melanoma and one with hepatocellular carcinoma. Peripheral TCRbeta sequencing was intended to test whether TCR sequence diversity was altered and clonal T-cell expansion was caused by ivuxolimab. The paper reports the monotherapy dose-escalation portion (N of about 56 patients) of the phase I ivuxolimab trial. The research as a whole found: After ivuxolimab, expanded clones were on average more numerous among CD8+ T cells than among CD4+ T cells. In the 0.1-3.0 mg/kg groups, partial responders had among the lowest normalized peripheral clonal expansion, particularly in CD8+ T cells. At doses of 0.1 to 3.0 mg/kg, clonal expansion of both CD4+ and CD8+ T cells in blood was seen between baseline and week 6. The antigen specificity of the peripheral T cells that underwent clonal expansion was not determined. Low levels of normalized T-cell clonal expansion were also shown by some nonresponding patients.

Concerning this clone itself: Its antigen specificity is not known. No base quality values were provided; no much bigger clone lies one nucleotide off.

The trial excluded patients who had a history of autoimmune disease or were on systemic immunosuppression. Peripheral blood for TCR sequencing was collected from all dose cohorts at baseline, on cycle 4 day 1, and on cycle 7 day 1. Samples came from an open-label, multicenter, first-in-human phase I dose-escalation trial of ivuxolimab. Adults with locally advanced or metastatic melanoma, renal cell carcinoma, hepatocellular carcinoma or head and neck squamous cell carcinoma were enrolled in the trial. Before TCR sequencing, CD4+ T cells and CD8+ T cells from peripheral blood were sorted into separate populations. Genomic DNA was extracted from sorted cells for sequencing of the TCRbeta CDR3 region. TCRbeta CDR3 regions were sequenced using the immunoSEQ Assay. TCRdb stores this immuneACCESS table with in-frame sequences only. Part of the clones is absent; in the studies checked, under half of the shortfall reflects unresolved V genes, and no reason is known for the rest. Recorded for this sample are about 50,000 clones; around 79% of them occurred a single time. Jointly, the top ten make up roughly 1.2% of the sample.

From the cysteine up to the phenylalanine, the CDR3 has a length of 15 residues. This entry keeps only the CDR3 DNA: 45 bases, framed from base 1. The junction carries 13 bases between V and J, which are trimmed by 7 bases and 0 bases respectively. CDR1 and CDR2 are drawn from the germline V gene: ENHRY, SYGVKD. Recombination joined TRBV10-3 with TRBJ2-1, with TRBD1 tentatively as D gene (6 bases match). The sample was CD4+ or CD8+ T cells sorted from blood, taken in a trial of the OX40 agonist ivuxolimab. The sequence derives from an adult with an advanced solid tumor such as melanoma, head and neck, liver or kidney cancer. The sequenced DNA is TGTGCCATCACCCGACAGGAAAGCTCCTACAATGAGCAGTTCTTC. Its protein is CAITRQESSYNEQFF.